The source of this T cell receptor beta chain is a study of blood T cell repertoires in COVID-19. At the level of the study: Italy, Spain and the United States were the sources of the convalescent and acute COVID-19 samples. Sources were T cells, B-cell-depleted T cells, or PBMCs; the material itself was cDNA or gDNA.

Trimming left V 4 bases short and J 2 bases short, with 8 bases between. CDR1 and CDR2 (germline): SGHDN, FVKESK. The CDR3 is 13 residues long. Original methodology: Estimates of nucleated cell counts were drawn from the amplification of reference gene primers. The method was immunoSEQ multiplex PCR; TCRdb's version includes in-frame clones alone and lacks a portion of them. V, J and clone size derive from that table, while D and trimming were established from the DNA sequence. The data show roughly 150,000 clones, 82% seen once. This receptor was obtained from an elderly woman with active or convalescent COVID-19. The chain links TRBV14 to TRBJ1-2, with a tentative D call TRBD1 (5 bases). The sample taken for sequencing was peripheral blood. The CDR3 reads CASSLGGNYGYTF. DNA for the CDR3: TGTGCCAGCAGCCTGGGGGGGAACTATGGCTACACCTTC.